This T cell receptor (beta chain) was observed in a study of cytomegalovirus exposure and HLA in healthy donors. Per the germline V gene, CDR1 is MNHEY and CDR2 is SVGAGI. V dropped 0 bases and J dropped 2 bases, with 10 bases sitting between them. The CDR3 runs to 15 residues. Primers: 60 Vbeta forward and 13 Jbeta reverse. Using immunoSEQ multiplex PCR, the repertoire was profiled, and TCRdb retains in-frame clones only, with some absent. The sample records approximately 160,000 clones, around 72% being singletons. This clone was detected a few times. The specimen sequenced was PBMCs. This clonotype was sampled from a man in his fifties in good health and CMV-seronegative. This chain connects TRBV6-5 to TRBJ1-1; D ambiguous. CDR3 in DNA: TGTGCCAGCAGTTACTCCGGAGCAATAAACACTGAAGCTTTCTTT. The encoded protein is CASSYSGAINTEAFF.